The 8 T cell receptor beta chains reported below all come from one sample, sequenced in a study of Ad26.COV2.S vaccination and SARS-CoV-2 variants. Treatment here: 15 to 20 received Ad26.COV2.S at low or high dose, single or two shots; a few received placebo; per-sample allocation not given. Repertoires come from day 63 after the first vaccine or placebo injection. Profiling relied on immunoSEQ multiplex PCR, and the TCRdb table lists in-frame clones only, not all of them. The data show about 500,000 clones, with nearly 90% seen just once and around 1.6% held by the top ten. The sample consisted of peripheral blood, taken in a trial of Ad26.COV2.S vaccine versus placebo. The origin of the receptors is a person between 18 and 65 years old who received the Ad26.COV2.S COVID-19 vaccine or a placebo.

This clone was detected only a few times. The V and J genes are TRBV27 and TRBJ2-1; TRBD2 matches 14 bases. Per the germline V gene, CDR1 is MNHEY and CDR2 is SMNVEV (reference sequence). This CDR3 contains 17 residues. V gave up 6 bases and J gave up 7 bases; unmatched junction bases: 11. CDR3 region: CASRMGLAGALGNEQFF. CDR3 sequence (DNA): TGTGCCAGCAGAATGGGACTAGCGGGAGCTCTTGGGAATGAGCAGTTCTTC.

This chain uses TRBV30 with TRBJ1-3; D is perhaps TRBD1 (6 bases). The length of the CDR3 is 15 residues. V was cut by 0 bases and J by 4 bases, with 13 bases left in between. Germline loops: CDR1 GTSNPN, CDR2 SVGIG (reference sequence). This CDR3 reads CAWSVLWGLGNTIYF. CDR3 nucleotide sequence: TGTGCCTGGAGTGTACTTTGGGGGCTCGGAAACACCATATATTTT.

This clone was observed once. CDR3 loop: CASSPGGLFAFF. In DNA form, the CDR3 reads TGCGCCAGCTCCCCCGGGGGGCTGTTTGCTTTCTTT. The chain joins TRBV5-1 to TRBJ1-1, with D maybe TRBD1 (6 bases). CDR1 is SGHRS and CDR2 is YFSETQ in the germline V gene. V lost 7 bases, J lost 11 bases, and 18 bases lay in between. The CDR3 consists of 12 residues.

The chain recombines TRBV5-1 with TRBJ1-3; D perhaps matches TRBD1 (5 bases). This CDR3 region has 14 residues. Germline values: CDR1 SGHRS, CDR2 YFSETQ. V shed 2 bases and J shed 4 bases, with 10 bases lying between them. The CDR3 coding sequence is TGCGCCAGCAGCTTAGGCCAGGGAGGAAACACCATATATTTT. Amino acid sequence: CASSLGQGGNTIYF.

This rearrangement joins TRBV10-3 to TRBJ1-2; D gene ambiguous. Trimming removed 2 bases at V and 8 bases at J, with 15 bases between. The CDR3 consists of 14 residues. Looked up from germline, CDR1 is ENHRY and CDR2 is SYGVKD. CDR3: CAISETATAEGYTF. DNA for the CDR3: TGTGCCATCAGTGAGACCGCTACAGCGGAGGGCTACACCTTC.

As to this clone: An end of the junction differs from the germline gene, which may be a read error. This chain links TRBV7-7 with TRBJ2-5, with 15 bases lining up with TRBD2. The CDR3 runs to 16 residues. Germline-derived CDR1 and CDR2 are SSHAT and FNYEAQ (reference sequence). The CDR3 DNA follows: TGTGCTAGCAGCTTAGGACTAGCGGGGGGGCAAGAGACCCAGTACTTC. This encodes CASSLGLAGGQETQYF.

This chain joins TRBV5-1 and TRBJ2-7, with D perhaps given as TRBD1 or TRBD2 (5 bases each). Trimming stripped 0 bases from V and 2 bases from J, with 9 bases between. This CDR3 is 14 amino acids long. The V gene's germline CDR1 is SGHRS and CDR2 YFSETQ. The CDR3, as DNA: TGCGCCAGCAGCTTGGTGGGACGGACCTACGAGCAGTACTTC. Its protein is CASSLVGRTYEQYF.

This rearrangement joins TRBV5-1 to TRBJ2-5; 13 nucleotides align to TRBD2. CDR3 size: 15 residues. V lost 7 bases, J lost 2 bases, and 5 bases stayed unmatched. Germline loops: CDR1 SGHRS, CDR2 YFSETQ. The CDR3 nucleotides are TGCGCCAGCCAAGGACTAGCGGGAGTTCAAGAGACCCAGTACTTC. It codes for CASQGLAGVQETQYF.